This T cell receptor (beta chain) was captured in a study of T cell responses to AZD1222 COVID-19 vaccine. The repertoire was sequenced with immunoSEQ multiplex PCR; TCRdb's copy has only in-frame clones and lacks some. The table shows fewer than 200,000 clones, with roughly 90% occurring only once. Comments on this clone: Its antigen remains unidentified.

Study-level results: Seropositive AZD1222 recipients at baseline numbered only five or six.

Per germline, CDR1 LGHNA and CDR2 YSLEER. This CDR3 has 14 residues. The V and J ends lost 1 base and 3 bases respectively, with 7 bases between them. The source of this sequence is an adult who received the AZD1222 COVID-19 vaccine. This specimen was peripheral blood, taken 28 days after the second AZD1222 dose. V and J are TRBV4-3 and TRBJ2-1; D gene uncertain. CDR3: CASSQVGVYNEQFF. DNA for the CDR3: TGCGCCAGCAGCCAAGTTGGGGTCTACAATGAGCAGTTCTTC.